What follows describes a single TCR beta chain. This entry belongs to a study of technical replicates of blood from several donors. CDR3 length: 15 amino acids. The V and J ends lost 2 bases and 8 bases respectively, with 18 bases between them. Germline-derived CDR1 and CDR2 are MNHEY and SVGAGI. Sequencing was performed with immunoSEQ multiplex PCR; in TCRdb, only in-frame clones are kept and a portion is missing. Of 75,000 to 95,000 clones listed, 85% to 95% are singletons. The V call is TRBV6-5, the J call TRBJ1-2; D perhaps matches TRBD1 (6 bases). The sequenced sample consisted of T cells isolated from PBMCs. This TCR came from a human donor in good health. The CDR3 protein is CASSYDWGLTGGYTF. CDR3 sequence (DNA): TGTGCCAGCAGTTACGATTGGGGCCTAACAGGGGGCTACACCTTC.